This T cell receptor beta chain was identified in a study of memory CD4+ T cells and cytomegalovirus serostatus. As for the study in general: Healthy Belgian adult donors included nine or ten CMV-positive and 24 CMV-negative people.

Authors' analysis steps: After removing out-of-frame reads, 2,204,828 distinct TCRbeta sequences remained. Libraries were prepared by immunoSEQ multiplex PCR; TCRdb keeps only in-frame clonotypes and omits some of them. V, J and clone size derive from that table, while D and trimming were established from the DNA sequence. This table has roughly 53,000 clones, around 80% appearing once. Remarks on this clone: Its antigen remains unidentified.

Single viable CD3+CD4+CD8-CD45RO+ cells were sorted as the memory CD4+ T cells. After thawing, CD4+ T cells were positively selected. Study-wide results and limits: About 40% of the roughly 150 known CMV-associated TCRbeta sequences appeared in CD4+ memory.

What was sequenced was memory CD4+ T cells from blood. The source of this sequence is an adult in good health and CMV-seronegative.

The CDR3 is CAWSGGSSEEKLFF. The CDR3 DNA is TGTGCCTGGAGTGGGGGATCTTCTGAGGAAAAACTGTTTTTT. V and J are TRBV30 and TRBJ1-4; D call uncertain. CDR1 is GTSNPN and CDR2 is SVGIG in the germline V gene (reference sequence). The CDR3 loop spans 14 amino acids. Trimming stripped 1 base from V and 8 bases from J, with 14 bases between.